These 5 T cell receptor beta chains share one sample of origin, sequenced in a study of early T cells in non-severe SARS-CoV-2 infection. TCRdb processed the 5' RACE reads anew with MiXCR; each CDR3 protein has one entry. The sample shows approximately 45,000 distinct CDR3 sequences, 5.5% to 6.5% of them seen only once. The sequenced sample was whole blood. These receptors were collected from an adult who was a healthcare worker with PCR-confirmed SARS-CoV-2 infection or an uninfected control (not recorded which).

Many counts were recorded for this clonotype. The chain couples TRBV11-2 to TRBJ1-2; D gene unclear. Germline loops: CDR1 SGHAT, CDR2 FQNNGV. The CDR3 covers 13 residues. The V gene lost 3 bases and the J gene lost 3 bases, with 8 bases spanning the gap. The DNA of the CDR3 is TGTGCCAGCAGCTTCTCAGAGTACTATGGCTACACCTTC. Its translation: CASSFSEYYGYTF. Filled out from reference TRBV11-2 and TRBJ1-2, the complete variable domain reads EAGVAQSPRYKIIEKRQSVAFWCNPISGHATLYWYQQILGQGPKLLIQFQNNGVVDDSQLPKDRFSAERLKGVDSTLKIQPAKLEDSAVYLCASSFSEYYGYTFGSGTRLTVV.

This clonotype was seen a handful of times. This chain uses TRBV16 with TRBJ2-7, with 9 bases that match TRBD1. Trimming at V came to 3 bases and at J to 5 bases, leaving 2 bases not matched to a gene. The CDR3 is 13 amino acids. Germline V lookup: CDR1 KGHSY, CDR2 FQNENV. In DNA form, the CDR3 reads TGTGCCAGCAGCCAGGGACAGGGTAACGAGCAGTACTTC. Amino acid sequence: CASSQGQGNEQYF.

The chain employs TRBV2 and TRBJ2-3, with a weak D call TRBD1 (6 bases). From germline, CDR1 is SNHLY and CDR2 FYNNEI. The CDR3 totals 15 residues. Trimming stripped 7 bases from V and 5 bases from J, with 19 bases between. The CDR3 coding sequence is TGTGCCAGCAAGAGCGGATCAGGGGCGAAAGATACGCAGTATTTT. This sequence encodes CASKSGSGAKDTQYF.

V and J are TRBV20-1 and TRBJ2-1, with 9 bases lining up with TRBD2. Germline V gene lookup returns CDR1 DFQATT and CDR2 SNEGSKA (reference sequence). V shed 6 bases, J shed 1 base, and the junction held 4 bases outside the gene matches. The CDR3 is 14 residues long. The CDR3 spells CSARAGGSYNEQFF. CDR3 bases: TGCAGTGCCCGGGCGGGGGGGTCCTACAATGAGCAGTTCTTC.

The table lists this clonotype with many counts. This rearrangement joins TRBV7-2 to TRBJ2-3, with TRBD2 matching over 7 bases. The germline gives CDR1 SGHTA, CDR2 FQGNSA. Losses at the gene ends were 1 base for V and 6 bases for J; bases not matched to a gene: 4. CDR3 length: 14 residues. CDR3 amino acids: CASSLGLATDTQYF. DNA of the CDR3: TGTGCCAGCAGCTTAGGACTAGCAACCGATACGCAGTATTTT.